This T cell receptor beta chain was observed in a study of T cells in Graves' hyperthyroidism and ophthalmopathy. General observations from the study: Ophthalmopathy was distinguished from stable hyperthyroidism by 13 V-J signatures.

The CDR3 regions of TCR beta were amplified from RNA transcripts. HTBI primers were used for first-round RT-PCR of the TCR CDR3. TCRdb re-derived calls from the multiplex PCR reads in MiXCR, one entry per CDR3 protein. The data contain about 180,000 distinct CDR3 sequences, 15% to 20% of them singletons. This clonotype was seen ten or more times. The antigen is not known. Uncontrolled infection, other autoimmune disease, pregnancy and lactation each barred patients from inclusion. Clinical symptoms, serum thyroxine and TRAb, thyroid ultrasound and orbital computed tomography were used for the diagnoses. Sequenced material: blood. This TCR derives from a woman in her fifties or sixties with Graves' hyperthyroidism.

The CDR3 coding sequence is TGCGCCAGCACTTTAGCGGGGGGGCGCGAGACCCAGTACTTC. Translation gives CASTLAGGRETQYF. This sequence joins TRBV5-1 and TRBJ2-5, with 11 bases aligning to TRBD2. With V trimmed by 6 bases and J by 5 bases, 6 bases remained unmatched. The CDR3 is 14 residues long. Per germline, CDR1 SGHRS and CDR2 YFSETQ.